The sequence of this T cell receptor (beta chain) was determined in a study of OX40 agonist ivuxolimab in advanced cancers. The CDR3 has 13 amino acids. V was clipped by 4 bases and J by 7 bases, with 11 bases between them. Germline CDR1 MNHNS, CDR2 SASEGT. Findings and limits, study-wide: Expanded clones tended on average to be more numerous among CD8+ T cells than CD4+.

The method was immunoSEQ multiplex PCR; TCRdb's version includes in-frame clones alone and lacks a portion of them. The sample holds more than 30,000 clones, over 85% seen once. With respect to this clone: The antigen is undetermined.

V usage is TRBV6-1 and J usage is TRBJ1-5; no firm D call. The source of this sequence is an adult with an advanced solid tumor such as melanoma, head and neck, liver or kidney cancer. Specimen: CD4+ or CD8+ T cells sorted from blood, collected in a trial of the OX40 agonist ivuxolimab. The CDR3 here is CASSGSLWQPQHF. The CDR3 DNA sequence: TGTGCCAGCAGTGGATCCCTTTGGCAGCCCCAGCATTTT.